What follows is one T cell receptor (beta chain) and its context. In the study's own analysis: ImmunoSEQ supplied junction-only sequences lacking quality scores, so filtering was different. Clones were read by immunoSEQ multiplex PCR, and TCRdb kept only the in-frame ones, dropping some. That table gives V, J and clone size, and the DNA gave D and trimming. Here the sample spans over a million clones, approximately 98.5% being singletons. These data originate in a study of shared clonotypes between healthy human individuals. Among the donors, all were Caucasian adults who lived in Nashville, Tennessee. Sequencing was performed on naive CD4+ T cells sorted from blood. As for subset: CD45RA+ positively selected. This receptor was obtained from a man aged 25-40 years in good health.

CDR3 protein: CASVQGANYGYTF. CDR3 nucleotide sequence: TGTGCCAGCGTCCAAGGGGCTAACTATGGCTACACCTTC. The rearrangement joins TRBV7-2 to TRBJ1-2; weak D call: TRBD1 (5 bases). The CDR3 has 13 residues. From germline, CDR1 is SGHTA and CDR2 FQGNSA. Deletions cut 8 bases from V and 0 bases from J, with 10 bases between. The full variable domain, in which reference TRBV7-2 and TRBJ1-2 provide the parts outside the CDR3, is GAGVSQSPSNKVTEKGKDVELRCDPISGHTALYWYRQSLGQGLEFLIYFQGNSAPDKSGLPSDRFSAERTGGSVSTLTIQRTQQEDSAVYLCASVQGANYGYTFGSGTRLTVV.